These T cell receptor beta chains were read from a single sample in a study of Ad26.COV2.S vaccination and SARS-CoV-2 variants. The data were produced by immunoSEQ multiplex PCR, yet TCRdb's version contains in-frame clones alone and is incomplete. The table records some 450,000 clones, about 92% of them present only once. Here the sequenced sample was peripheral blood, taken in a trial of Ad26.COV2.S vaccine versus placebo. Receptors originate from a person between 18 and 65 years old who received the Ad26.COV2.S COVID-19 vaccine or a placebo. Each CDR3 is given with its conserved first and last residue. Fields, in order: D gene, J gene, V gene, clone size, CDR3 protein, CDR3 DNA. D genes are given only for firm matches. Clone size is given for some rows only: seen once, a few or many times, or a class if the clone is expanded.

D: NA
J: TRBJ2-1
V: TRBV5-5
size: few
CDR3: CASSSPLRPYNEQFF
DNA: TGTGCCAGCAGCTCTCCCCTCCGGCCCTACAATGAGCAGTTCTTC

D: NA
J: TRBJ2-5
V: TRBV27
size: NA
CDR3: CASSLSFPGVRPQETQYF
DNA: TGTGCCAGCAGTTTATCGTTCCCGGGAGTTCGGCCCCAAGAGACCCAGTACTTC

D: NA
J: TRBJ2-6
V: TRBV18
size: NA
CDR3: CASSPPGAGANVLTF
DNA: TGTGCCAGCTCACCACCAGGGGCCGGGGCCAACGTCCTGACTTTC

D: NA
J: TRBJ2-3
V: TRBV7-9
size: NA
CDR3: CASSPRGPDTQYF
DNA: TGTGCCAGCAGCCCCAGGGGCCCGGATACGCAGTATTTT

D: TRBD2
J: TRBJ2-5
V: TRBV5-1
size: NA
CDR3: CASSRAGGTQETQYF
DNA: TGCGCCAGCAGTCGAGCGGGAGGTACCCAAGAGACCCAGTACTTC

D: TRBD1
J: TRBJ1-5
V: TRBV25-1
size: NA
CDR3: CASSECFSGTDWPQHF
DNA: TGTGCCAGCAGTGAATGCTTTTCGGGGACAGACTGGCCCCAGCATTTT

D: NA
J: TRBJ1-2
V: TRBV10-3
size: NA
CDR3: CAIKGQGYGYTF
DNA: TGTGCCATCAAAGGGCAGGGCTATGGCTACACCTTC

D: NA
J: TRBJ2-7
V: TRBV14
size: few
CDR3: CASSQEWAAVDEQYF
DNA: TGTGCCAGCAGCCAAGAGTGGGCAGCCGTGGACGAGCAGTACTTC

D: TRBD1
J: TRBJ1-3
V: TRBV7-6
size: few
CDR3: CASSEFRGPGNTIYF
DNA: TGTGCCAGCAGCGAGTTCAGGGGGCCCGGAAACACCATATATTTT

D: TRBD2
J: TRBJ2-3
V: TRBV5-4
size: NA
CDR3: CASSSGLGPTDTQYF
DNA: TGTGCCAGCAGCTCGGGACTAGGGCCCACAGATACGCAGTATTTT

D: TRBD2
J: TRBJ2-5
V: TRBV7-2
size: NA
CDR3: CASSFTSGRAPGETQYF
DNA: TGTGCCAGCAGCTTTACTAGCGGGAGGGCCCCGGGGGAGACCCAGTACTTC

D: TRBD2
J: TRBJ2-7
V: TRBV9
size: NA
CDR3: CASSPMASGDYEQYF
DNA: TGTGCCAGCAGCCCCATGGCTAGCGGAGACTACGAGCAGTACTTC

D: NA
J: TRBJ2-2
V: TRBV12-3/TRBV12-4
size: NA
CDR3: CAVARTGELFF
DNA: TGTGCCGTCGCTAGGACCGGGGAGCTGTTTTTT

D: TRBD2
J: TRBJ2-4
V: TRBV7-2
size: NA
CDR3: CASSLPGTSGGIQYF
DNA: TGTGCCAGCAGCTTACCCGGGACTAGCGGGGGCATTCAGTACTTC

D: NA
J: TRBJ2-5
V: TRBV19
size: NA
CDR3: CASSIDLGRETQYF
DNA: TGTGCCAGTAGTATAGATCTGGGGAGAGAGACCCAGTACTTC

D: NA
J: TRBJ2-1
V: TRBV2
size: NA
CDR3: CASSKGNEQFF
DNA: TGTGCCAGCAGTAAGGGGAATGAGCAGTTCTTC

D: NA
J: TRBJ2-7
V: TRBV30
size: NA
CDR3: CAWSVDGSMYF
DNA: TGTGCCTGGAGTGTAGACGGGAGTATGTACTTC

D: NA
J: TRBJ2-2
V: TRBV5-6
size: NA
CDR3: CASSAGTGELFF
DNA: TGTGCCAGCAGCGCAGGGACCGGGGAGCTGTTTTTT

D: NA
J: TRBJ2-2
V: TRBV9
size: NA
CDR3: CASMGGGANTGELFF
DNA: TGTGCCAGCATGGGAGGAGGAGCCAACACCGGGGAGCTGTTTTTT

D: NA
J: TRBJ1-6
V: TRBV18
size: NA
CDR3: CASSPEYDSPLHF
DNA: TGTGCCAGCTCACCAGAGTACGATTCACCCCTCCACTTT

D: NA
J: TRBJ2-5
V: TRBV11-2
size: NA
CDR3: CASSLGVGGGTQETQYF
DNA: TGTGCCAGCAGCTTAGGGGTGGGCGGAGGAACTCAAGAGACCCAGTACTTC

D: NA
J: TRBJ2-7
V: TRBV10-2
size: NA
CDR3: CASMVGGGPYEQYF
DNA: TGCGCCAGCATGGTGGGGGGCGGGCCCTACGAGCAGTACTTC

D: TRBD1
J: TRBJ2-1
V: TRBV19
size: NA
CDR3: CASSMGEGTGVMDEQFF
DNA: TGTGCCAGTAGTATGGGCGAGGGGACAGGGGTGATGGATGAGCAGTTCTTC

D: NA
J: TRBJ2-7
V: TRBV6-5
size: NA
CDR3: CASSYSSHPRHEQYF
DNA: TGTGCCAGCAGTTACTCCTCCCACCCACGGCACGAGCAGTACTTC

D: NA
J: TRBJ2-2
V: TRBV7-8
size: few
CDR3: CASSLTSGTGELFF
DNA: TGTGCCAGCAGCTTAACTAGTGGCACCGGGGAGCTGTTTTTT

D: TRBD1
J: TRBJ2-1
V: TRBV29-1
size: NA
CDR3: CSVGQAYNEQFF
DNA: TGCAGCGTAGGACAGGCTTACAATGAGCAGTTCTTC

D: NA
J: TRBJ1-4
V: TRBV27
size: NA
CDR3: CASSLSPDATNEKLFF
DNA: TGTGCCAGCAGTTTATCTCCCGATGCAACTAATGAAAAACTGTTTTTT

D: NA
J: TRBJ1-4
V: TRBV5-5
size: NA
CDR3: CASSLGPSFGEKLFF
DNA: TGTGCCAGCAGCTTGGGTCCGAGTTTTGGAGAAAAACTGTTTTTT

D: TRBD1
J: TRBJ1-2
V: TRBV6-2/TRBV6-3
size: few
CDR3: CASSADRDYGYTF
DNA: TGTGCCAGCAGTGCGGACAGGGACTATGGCTACACCTTC

D: NA
J: TRBJ2-7
V: TRBV2
size: NA
CDR3: CASSEDAGSTYEQYF
DNA: TGTGCCAGCAGTGAAGATGCGGGGAGTACCTACGAGCAGTACTTC

D: TRBD2
J: TRBJ2-3
V: TRBV6-4
size: NA
CDR3: CASSASGTDTQYF
DNA: TGTGCCAGCAGTGCTAGCGGGACAGATACGCAGTATTTT

D: NA
J: TRBJ2-7
V: TRBV10-1
size: NA
CDR3: CASSGRDSSRWQYF
DNA: TGCGCCAGCAGTGGACGGGACTCAAGCAGATGGCAGTACTTC

D: TRBD1
J: TRBJ2-5
V: TRBV28
size: NA
CDR3: CASSSLVQGAETQYF
DNA: TGTGCCAGCAGTTCTTTGGTGCAGGGGGCAGAGACCCAGTACTTC

D: NA
J: TRBJ1-2
V: TRBV7-2
size: NA
CDR3: CASSLALTEVGYGYTF
DNA: TGTGCCAGCAGCTTAGCCTTGACGGAGGTGGGGTATGGCTACACCTTC

D: NA
J: TRBJ1-4
V: TRBV3-1/TRBV3-2
size: once
CDR3: CASSPPRPVEKLFF
DNA: TGTGCCAGCAGCCCCCCGAGGCCGGTTGAAAAACTGTTTTTT

D: NA
J: TRBJ2-3
V: TRBV6-5
size: NA
CDR3: CASGLDRSTDTQYF
DNA: TGTGCCAGCGGACTCGATAGGAGTACAGATACGCAGTATTTT

D: NA
J: TRBJ2-3
V: TRBV5-5
size: NA
CDR3: CASSLDWAGGTDTQSF
DNA: NA

D: NA
J: TRBJ1-1
V: TRBV29-1
size: NA
CDR3: CSVESGFETEAFF
DNA: TGCAGCGTTGAATCTGGTTTTGAAACTGAAGCTTTCTTT

D: NA
J: TRBJ2-3
V: TRBV28
size: NA
CDR3: CASSPTDTQYF
DNA: TGTGCCAGCAGCCCCACAGATACGCAGTATTTT

D: NA
J: TRBJ2-1
V: TRBV10-3
size: NA
CDR3: CATKTSYNEQFF
DNA: TGTGCCACCAAAACCTCATACAATGAGCAGTTCTTC

D: NA
J: TRBJ2-5
V: TRBV6-5
size: few
CDR3: CASSFGQETQYF
DNA: TGTGCCAGCAGTTTCGGTCAAGAGACCCAGTACTTC

D: NA
J: TRBJ2-3
V: TRBV16
size: NA
CDR3: CASSQTQTDTQYF
DNA: TGTGCCAGCAGCCAAACCCAGACAGATACGCAGTATTTT

D: NA
J: TRBJ2-3
V: TRBV6-5
size: NA
CDR3: CASRADRRYTDTQYF
DNA: TGTGCCAGCAGGGCTGACAGGAGATACACAGATACGCAGTATTTT

D: TRBD1
J: TRBJ1-6
V: TRBV7-2
size: few
CDR3: CASSLSGTGLLNSPLHF
DNA: TGTGCCAGCAGCTTATCCGGGACAGGACTCCTTAATTCACCCCTCCACTTT

D: NA
J: TRBJ1-1
V: TRBV5-6
size: NA
CDR3: CASSLGGGTEAFF
DNA: TGTGCCAGCAGCTTGGGGGGCGGCACTGAAGCTTTCTTT